This T cell receptor (beta chain) was captured by sequencing in a study of blood T cell repertoires in COVID-19. Study information: PBMCs, B-cell-depleted T cells, or T cells were the source of the cDNA or gDNA that made up the material.

J lost 6 bases, V lost 5 bases, and 12 bases had no gene match. This CDR3 contains 15 residues. CDR1 and CDR2 (germline): MNHEY, SVGEGT. The authors' processing: Estimated nucleated cell counts came from reference gene primer amplification. The table came from immunoSEQ multiplex PCR; TCRdb's copy has only in-frame clones and leaves some out. V, J and clone size are those of that table, while D and trimming were read from the DNA. The sample includes around 100,000 clones, about 90% seen only once; the top ten take about 18%. The sample comprised peripheral blood. V and J are TRBV6-2 or TRBV6-3 and TRBJ1-2; TRBD1 matches at 7 bases. The origin of this receptor is a man between 50 and 59 years old with acute or convalescent COVID-19. The CDR3 sequence: CASSTLDDREDGYTF. CDR3 DNA: TGTGCCAGCAGTACGCTTGACGACAGGGAAGATGGCTACACCTTC.